This is a list of T cell receptor beta chains from one sample in a study of molecular identifiers for immune sequencing clone quantification. One entry per CDR3 protein, called by TCRdb with MiXCR from the PCR reads. The repertoire holds more than 450,000 distinct CDR3 sequences, with around 23% as singletons. Sequenced: naive CD8+ T cells from blood, with Jurkat cell RNA spiked in. These receptors were collected from a human donor in good health. Some libraries in this study had Jurkat cell RNA spiked in. The CDR3 runs from the conserved cysteine through the conserved F or W. The order of the fields is J gene, V gene, CDR3 length, CDR3 protein.

TRBJ1-5	TRBV12-3/TRBV12-4	15	CASSLGGDSNQPQHF
TRBJ2-7	TRBV13	14	CASSFGQGVLEQYF
TRBJ1-1	TRBV27	13	CASSLSGGFEAFF
TRBJ1-3	TRBV20-1	14	CSARGLLSGNTIYF
TRBJ2-5	TRBV6-2/TRBV6-3	14	CASRTGGAGETQYF
TRBJ2-7	TRBV6-1	14	CASRDRDSLFEQYF
TRBJ1-1	TRBV7-2	17	CASSHTPGTPLNTEAFF
TRBJ2-3	TRBV27	18	CASSLRGGARAVSDTQYF
TRBJ2-1	TRBV29-1	15	CSVEDRPGRDNEQFF
TRBJ2-7	TRBV20-1	13	CSARTRGSYEQYF
TRBJ2-2	TRBV27	17	CASRVGDTNPNTGELFF
TRBJ2-3	TRBV6-5	16	CASSWLTGGPGDTQYF
TRBJ2-3	TRBV29-1	16	CSVPPSGGAGTDTQYF
TRBJ2-3	TRBV7-9	16	CASSLGGGLDTDTQYF
TRBJ2-7	TRBV29-1	11	CSVYQLYEQYF
TRBJ1-1	TRBV3-1	13	CASSPDRATEAFF
TRBJ1-5	TRBV27	14	CASSLSGFDQPQHF
TRBJ2-1	TRBV4-2	15	CASSRTESSYSEQFF
TRBJ2-7	TRBV4-3	15	CASSQERAGGFEQYF
TRBJ2-5	TRBV28	14	CASSNQGSQETQYF
TRBJ1-6	TRBV5-1	16	CASSPSTRTLVSPLHF
TRBJ2-5	TRBV12-3/TRBV12-4	16	CASSLRLLAGVETQYF
TRBJ2-3	TRBV6-1	14	CASSGGRHTDTQYF
TRBJ1-1	TRBV6-2/TRBV6-3	15	CASSYADHMNTEAFF
TRBJ1-5	TRBV6-1	15	CASSEGQGGNQPQHF
TRBJ1-1	TRBV7-8	14	CASSRGGEGTEAFF